The present T cell receptor (beta chain) was sequenced within a study of early T cells in non-severe SARS-CoV-2 infection. Findings and limits, study-wide: Matching with VDJdb favored anti-spike CD8 responses (missing private and CD4 specificities).

This clonotype was detected many times. The antigen remains unidentified. Tagging with unique molecular identifiers was applied to individual cDNA molecules. MiXCR was run by TCRdb on the 5' RACE reads, yielding one entry per CDR3 protein. Of approximately 26,000 distinct CDR3 sequences in the sample, around 4% are singletons; the top ten hold roughly 11%. CDR1 and CDR2 (germline): SGHTA, FQGNSA. The CDR3 has 13 residues. V dropped 7 bases and J dropped 5 bases, with 11 bases sitting between them. The rearrangement uses TRBV7-2 and TRBJ2-2, with D perhaps TRBD2 (5 bases). Specimen: whole blood. The sequence derives from an adult who was a healthcare worker with PCR-confirmed SARS-CoV-2 infection or an uninfected control (not recorded which). This CDR3 reads CASTPGNTGELFF. The CDR3 nucleotides read TGTGCCAGCACCCCCGGGAATACCGGGGAGCTGTTTTTT.